The TCR beta chain described here comes from a study of CD8 T cells in ankylosing spondylitis. Whole-study findings and limits: A TCR beta motif made of eight highly homologous variants seemed typical of ankylosing spondylitis blood.

With regard to this clonotype: Its antigen is still unknown.

TCRdb re-analysed the 5' RACE reads in MiXCR, keeping a single row per CDR3 protein. This table has around 890,000 distinct CDR3 sequences, roughly 12% appearing once. V was clipped by 4 bases and J by 1 base, with 10 bases between them. Germline CDR1 and CDR2: DFQATT and SNEGSKA (reference sequence). This CDR3 comprises 13 residues. The chain links TRBV20-1 to TRBJ2-5; D remains ambiguous. The receptor was derived from a male donor with ankylosing spondylitis. The sequencing sample was made of blood, either unsorted or a sorted T cell fraction (not recorded which). CDR3 coding DNA: TGCAGTGCTAATATAGTAGTCCAAGAGACCCAGTACTTC. This gives the protein CSANIVVQETQYF.